This entry lists 17 T cell receptor beta chains sequenced from one sample in a study of response to subunit inactivated influenza vaccine. One entry per CDR3 protein results from TCRdb running MiXCR on the RT-PCR reads. This sample has under 850,000 distinct CDR3 sequences, with about 18% found just once. The sequences come from PBMCs from blood, collected more than 4 days after vaccination. The receptors were gathered from a man aged 50-60 years who received an inactivated influenza vaccine.

V and J are TRBV11-3 and TRBJ2-3; D might be TRBD2 (5 bases). The germline V and J ends were trimmed by 2 bases and 6 bases, with 12 bases remaining between them. CDR1 is SGHNT and CDR2 is YENEEA in the germline V gene. This CDR3 spans 14 amino acids. The CDR3 DNA sequence: TGTGCCAGCAGCTTACATAGAGGGTTTGATACGCAGTATTTT. Protein product: CASSLHRGFDTQYF.

In this sample, this clonotype turned up many times. The V gene is TRBV20-1, the J gene TRBJ2-3; 9 nucleotides align to TRBD1. V lost 5 bases to trimming and J lost 6 bases; unmatched junction nucleotides: 9. Germline V gene data show CDR1 as DFQATT and CDR2 as SNEGSKA (reference sequence). The CDR3 consists of 14 residues. Written as DNA, the CDR3 is TGCAGTGCTCGGGGACAGGGAGGTTGGGATACGCAGTATTTT. This encodes CSARGQGGWDTQYF.

This clonotype was seen many times. The chain uses TRBV29-1 and TRBJ2-4; 7 bases are shared with TRBD2. The CDR3 spans 17 residues. Germline V gives CDR1 SQVTM, CDR2 ANQGSEA. With V trimmed by 5 bases and J by 0 bases, 13 bases remained unmatched. CDR3 residues: CSVLRDGSGGAKNIQYF. The CDR3 DNA reads as TGCAGCGTTTTGCGTGACGGGTCGGGAGGAGCCAAAAACATTCAGTACTTC.

This clonotype has ten or more counts. The V and J genes are TRBV15 and TRBJ2-3; 8 bases line up with TRBD2. The CDR3 spans 16 residues. J lost 4 bases, V lost 5 bases, and 11 bases had no gene match. From germline, CDR1 is LNHNV and CDR2 YYDKDF (reference sequence). Here the CDR3 reads CATSSQRGSGADTQYF. CDR3 bases: TGTGCCACCAGCTCTCAGCGGGGGTCTGGTGCAGATACGCAGTATTTT.

This clonotype has ten or more counts. V usage is TRBV5-1 and J usage is TRBJ1-1; TRBD1 is a possible D gene (5 bases). The germline V gene encodes CDR1 SGHRS and CDR2 YFSETQ. The CDR3 loop spans 16 amino acids. V was clipped by 2 bases and J by 0 bases, with 14 bases between them. The CDR3 bases are TGCGCCAGCAGCTTCATAGCGACAGCCATGAACACTGAAGCTTTCTTT. Protein: CASSFIATAMNTEAFF.

The chain carries TRBV10-3 and TRBJ2-1; 8 nucleotides align to TRBD1. Germline assignment: CDR1 ENHRY and CDR2 SYGVKD. This CDR3 comprises 15 residues. With V trimmed by 7 bases and J by 3 bases, 8 bases remained unmatched. CDR3 coding DNA: TGTGCCATCATGGGACAGGACCGCGACTACAATGAGCAGTTCTTC. Translation gives CAIMGQDRDYNEQFF.

The chain carries TRBV20-1 and TRBJ1-1; possibly TRBD1 for D (6 bases). The CDR3 length is 14 residues. Germline values: CDR1 DFQATT, CDR2 SNEGSKA (reference sequence). V was clipped by 3 bases and J by 1 base, with 12 bases between them. CDR3 amino acids: CSASRGQRNTEAFF. CDR3 nucleotide sequence: TGCAGTGCTAGCCGGGGGCAGAGGAACACTGAAGCTTTCTTT.

This clonotype showed up just a few times. The V call is TRBV7-3, the J call TRBJ2-1; no reliable D call. Germline V gene lookup returns CDR1 SGHTA and CDR2 FQGTGA. This CDR3 is 17 amino acids long. V gave up 0 bases and J gave up 1 base, with 13 bases separating them. CDR3 DNA sequence: TGTGCCAGCAGCTTAACCCACTCAGTCCTATCCTACAATGAGCAGTTCTTC. Encoded protein: CASSLTHSVLSYNEQFF.

V gene TRBV6-1 combines with J gene TRBJ2-3; 10 bases are a match to TRBD2. V trimming: 6 bases; J trimming: 0 bases; junction bases outside the gene matches: 9. In germline, CDR1 is MNHNS, CDR2 SASEGT. This CDR3 has 17 residues. CDR3 coding DNA: TGTGCCAGCAGCCAGGGACTAGCGTACTCTAGCACAGATACGCAGTATTTT. Residues: CASSQGLAYSSTDTQYF.

V and J are TRBV11-2 and TRBJ2-2; D gene ambiguous. CDR1 and CDR2 from the germline V gene are SGHAT and FQNNGV. Trimming shortened V by 5 bases and J by 6 bases, and 25 bases separated the two germline ends. The CDR3 runs to 18 residues. The CDR3 DNA reads as TGTGCCAGCAGCGAACGATCAAGACTCCGTTCGAGCTCCGGGGAGCTGTTTTTT. Its translation: CASSERSRLRSSSGELFF.

This clonotype was picked up a small number of times. The chain joins TRBV20-1 to TRBJ2-5; 10 positions agree with TRBD2. The CDR3 extends over 13 amino acids. The ends lost 5 bases at V and 5 bases at J; junction bases unmatched: 5. The V gene's germline CDR1 is DFQATT and CDR2 SNEGSKA (reference sequence). The CDR3 nucleotides are TGCAGTGCTTCTAGCGGGAGTCGGGAGACCCAGTACTTC. It specifies CSASSGSRETQYF.

A word on this clonotype: At one end, the junction sequence differs from germline, possibly due to a read error. The chain couples TRBV7-9 to TRBJ1-2, with D maybe TRBD1 (5 bases). The CDR3 spans 15 residues. Germline V gene lookup returns CDR1 SEHNR and CDR2 FQNEAQ (reference sequence). The CDR3 DNA reads TGTGCCAGCAGCCAAACGCTGACAGAAGACCGATTTCCCCTCTTC. This encodes CASSQTLTEDRFPLF.

The chain has TRBV29-1 and TRBJ2-7; a weak D match, TRBD1 (7 bases). This CDR3 region has 13 residues. Per the germline V gene, CDR1 is SQVTM and CDR2 is ANQGSEA. Trimming left V 6 bases short and J 4 bases short, with 16 bases between. CDR3 loop: CSVARGVLYEQYF. CDR3 nucleotides: TGCAGCGTCGCCAGGGGGGTTCTATACGAGCAGTACTTC.

The sample holds a few counts of this clonotype. The rearrangement joins TRBV7-2 to TRBJ2-1; either TRBD1 or TRBD2 may fit D (6 bases each). The CDR3 has 15 amino acids. Germline lookup yields CDR1 SGHTA and CDR2 FQGNSA. Between the trimmed V and J ends, which lost 4 bases and 12 bases, there was a span of 22 bases. The CDR3 DNA sequence: TGTGCCAGCAGCTCCGCGGACAGCCTATGGGGGGTGCAGTTCTTC. Its protein is CASSSADSLWGVQFF.

This clonotype was recorded at least ten times. The V call is TRBV7-2, the J call TRBJ1-3, with D unresolved. The CDR3 loop spans 13 amino acids. V lost 5 bases and J 0 bases, leaving 5 bases between the germline ends. Germline V gene data show CDR1 as SGHTA and CDR2 as FQGNSA. CDR3 DNA sequence: TGTGCCAGCAGCACCTCCTCTGGAAACACCATATATTTT. Translation gives CASSTSSGNTIYF.

The chain combines TRBV4-3 with TRBJ1-2; no definite D call. The CDR3 has 14 amino acids. Trimming stripped 4 bases from V and 8 bases from J, with 17 bases between. CDR1 is LGHNA, CDR2 YSLEER, per germline. This chain's CDR3 is CASSLAAPTQGYTF. For the CDR3, the DNA is TGCGCCAGCAGCCTAGCAGCCCCGACACAGGGCTACACCTTC.

The chain recombines TRBV11-2 with TRBJ2-5, with a weak D call TRBD1 (5 bases). V lost 5 bases, J lost 2 bases, and 15 bases lay in between. The germline CDR1 and CDR2 sequences are SGHAT and FQNNGV. The CDR3 has 15 amino acids. CDR3: CASSTGPRSQETQYF. CDR3 coding DNA: TGTGCCAGCAGCACAGGACCGCGTTCACAAGAGACCCAGTACTTC.